Included here is one T cell receptor beta chain sequence, with context. Repertoires were generated with immunoSEQ multiplex PCR, while TCRdb's copy carries only in-frame clones and drops some. The sample lists some 66,000 clones; around 79% were seen once. At cycle 4 day 1, cycle 7 day 1, and baseline, blood was sampled. Germline V CDR1 and CDR2: SNHLY, FYNNEI. The CDR3 contains 14 residues. V dropped 3 bases and J dropped 7 bases, with 12 bases sitting between them. This sample was taken from a study of OX40 agonist ivuxolimab in advanced cancers. Across the whole study: Having had anti-PD-1, anti-PD-L1 or anti-CTLA-4 therapy before was allowed, and 40% to 45% had some.

The clonotype comes from an adult with an advanced solid tumor such as melanoma, head and neck, liver or kidney cancer. Sequenced material: CD4+ or CD8+ T cells sorted from blood, taken in a trial of the OX40 agonist ivuxolimab. V gene TRBV2 combines with J gene TRBJ1-4; TRBD1 is a possible D gene (5 bases). DNA for the CDR3: TGTGCCAGCAGTGAGACAGTTATGGGTGAAAAACTGTTTTTT. It yields the protein CASSETVMGEKLFF.